This TCR beta chain emerged from a study of T cell responses to AZD1222 COVID-19 vaccine. General study points: Spike-specific TCR breadth and depth went up after people got two AZD1222 doses.

The repertoire was sequenced with immunoSEQ multiplex PCR; TCRdb's copy has only in-frame clones and lacks some. The sample lists more than 150,000 clones, about nine tenths occurring once. Comment on this clone: Its antigen is not known.

V dropped 5 bases and J dropped 8; count of bases not matched to a gene: 11. The CDR3 has 15 residues. Germline V CDR1 and CDR2: LNHDA, SQIVND (reference sequence). The chain uses TRBV19 and TRBJ2-1; 8 bases line up with TRBD2. The receptor's source is an adult in good health. The sequenced sample was peripheral blood, obtained on day 0 of AZD1222 vaccination. The CDR3 loop reads CASSVYGGAPYEQFF. CDR3 sequence (DNA): TGTGCCAGTAGTGTGTACGGGGGGGCCCCATATGAGCAGTTCTTC.